The subject of this entry is one T cell receptor (beta chain). Its antigen remains unidentified. This record comes from a study of shared clonotypes between healthy human individuals. Trimming took 4 bases from V and 1 from J, leaving 9 bases between them. The CDR3 has 14 residues. Germline V lookup: CDR1 SGHRS, CDR2 YFSETQ. Findings of the study overall: When naive CD4 clonotypes were compared across several donors, 4% to 5.5% were shared. Despite large depth, rarefaction showed incomplete sorted-subset sequencing.

Healthy HIV-negative adults without recent acute infections or vaccinations served as donors. Researchers partitioned CD4+ cells into CD45RA+ naive and CD45RA-negative memory subsets. Method: immunoSEQ multiplex PCR; TCRdb's copy keeps in-frame clones and lacks some. This table holds 2 million to 3 million clones, just over 90% found once. The V and J genes are TRBV5-1 and TRBJ1-3; D remains unclear. Material: naive CD4+ T cells sorted from blood. Subset defined: CD45RA+ positively selected. The clonotype was recovered from a man aged 18 to 29 in good health. The CDR3 bases are TGCGCCAGCAGCAATGAGGGTTCTGGAAACACCATATATTTT. Translating it yields CASSNEGSGNTIYF.